In its sample, the clone carrying this TCR beta chain was seen once. Its target is not known. Germline CDR1 KGHSH, CDR2 LQKENI. There are 17 residues in the CDR3. V lost 1 base and J lost 1; bases outside the gene matches: 7. The PCR made use of 60 Vbeta and 13 Jbeta primers. In the original processing: A later analysis tallied 87 million or so unique TCR beta chains, about 11 million of them shared. Method: immunoSEQ multiplex PCR; TCRdb's copy keeps in-frame clones and lacks some. V, J and clone size are those of that table, while D and trimming were read from the DNA. The table records about 180,000 clones, approximately 84% of them present only once. These data are taken from a study of cytomegalovirus exposure and HLA in healthy donors. Study-level findings and limits: In vitro data verified a few CMV-associated chains as specific for CMV antigens. Cytomegalovirus association was listed for 170 or so TCR beta chains.

This receptor was taken from a boy between 2 and 10 years old in good health and CMV-seronegative. The sample comprised PBMCs. The chain uses TRBV18 and TRBJ1-1; 9 nucleotides match TRBD1. The CDR3: CASSPRIYRGQNTEAFF. The CDR3 nucleotides read TGTGCCAGCTCACCACGGATTTACAGGGGGCAGAACACTGAAGCTTTCTTT.